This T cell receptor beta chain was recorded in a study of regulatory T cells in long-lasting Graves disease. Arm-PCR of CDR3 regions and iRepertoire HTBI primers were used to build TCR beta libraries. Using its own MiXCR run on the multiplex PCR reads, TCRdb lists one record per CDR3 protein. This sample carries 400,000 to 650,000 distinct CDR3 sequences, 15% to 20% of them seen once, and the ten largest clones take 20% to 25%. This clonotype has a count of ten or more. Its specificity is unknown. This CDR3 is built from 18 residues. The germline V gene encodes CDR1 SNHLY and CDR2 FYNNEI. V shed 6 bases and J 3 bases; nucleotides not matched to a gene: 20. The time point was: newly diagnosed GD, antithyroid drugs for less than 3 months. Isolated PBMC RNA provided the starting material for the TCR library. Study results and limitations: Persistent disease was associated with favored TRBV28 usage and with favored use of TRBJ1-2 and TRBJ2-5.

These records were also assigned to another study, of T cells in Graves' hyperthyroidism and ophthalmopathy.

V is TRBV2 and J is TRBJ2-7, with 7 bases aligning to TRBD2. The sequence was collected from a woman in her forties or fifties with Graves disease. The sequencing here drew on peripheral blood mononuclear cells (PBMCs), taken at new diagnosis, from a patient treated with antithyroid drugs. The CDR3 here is CASRTYPSGRAGDYEQYF. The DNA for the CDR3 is TGTGCCAGCAGGACATACCCCTCGGGGAGGGCGGGGGACTACGAGCAGTACTTC.